This T cell receptor (beta chain) was recorded in a study of cytotoxic CD8 clonotypes in ibrutinib-treated CLL. Study-level points and caveats: Collection times varied between progressing and sustained-remission patients.

Some clones are missing from TCRdb's copy, which holds only in-frame ones; the method was immunoSEQ multiplex PCR. The top ten clones hold under 8% of a sample with a few hundred thousand clones, around 66% of them seen once. CDR3 length equals 12 residues. Germline CDR1 and CDR2: MNHEY and SMNVEV (reference sequence). Trimming cost V 6 bases and J 3 bases, with 8 bases left between them. This clone has only a few counts. What it binds is not known. The source of this sequence is a human donor with chronic lymphocytic leukemia. This specimen consisted of PBMCs, obtained after 36 months of ibrutinib treatment. The V call is TRBV27, the J call TRBJ1-1; D remains unclear. CDR3 sequence: CASRAPDTEAFF. The DNA of the CDR3 is TGTGCCAGCAGGGCCCCAGACACTGAAGCTTTCTTT.